The 28 T cell receptor beta chains listed next were all sequenced from one sample in a study of CD8 T cells in ankylosing spondylitis. Each CDR3 protein gets one entry after TCRdb re-called the 5' RACE reads with MiXCR. This table holds approximately 350,000 distinct CDR3 sequences, around 15% found once. Sequenced sample: blood, either unsorted or a sorted T cell fraction (not recorded which). The receptors shown here come from a male donor with ankylosing spondylitis or in good health (not recorded which).

This chain joins TRBV7-2 and TRBJ1-1; D is perhaps TRBD1 (5 bases). Germline assignment: CDR1 SGHTA and CDR2 FQGNSA. Trimming removed 2 bases at V and 4 bases at J, with 17 bases between. This CDR3 has 16 amino acids. Written as DNA, the CDR3 is TGTGCCAGCAGCTTACGTCTTCTGACGGGGGGCACTGAAGCTTTCTTT. Translating it yields CASSLRLLTGGTEAFF. The complete variable domain, with remaining parts taken from reference TRBV7-2 and TRBJ1-1, reads GAGVSQSPSNKVTEKGKDVELRCDPISGHTALYWYRQSLGQGLEFLIYFQGNSAPDKSGLPSDRFSAERTGGSVSTLTIQRTQQEDSAVYLCASSLRLLTGGTEAFFGQGTRLTVV.

The table lists this clonotype with many counts. The chain recombines TRBV10-2 with TRBJ2-7; D is unresolved. V was trimmed by 2 bases and J by 4 bases, leaving 9 bases between them. In germline, CDR1 is WSHSY, CDR2 SAAADI. The CDR3 runs to 13 residues. CDR3 protein: CASSEVPFYEQYF. CDR3 DNA sequence: TGCGCCAGCAGTGAGGTCCCCTTTTACGAGCAGTACTTC.

V usage is TRBV15 and J usage is TRBJ2-1; 7 nucleotides agree with TRBD1. There are 17 residues in the CDR3. Germline trimming cut 2 bases from V and 0 bases from J; bases unmatched to any gene: 7. Germline-derived CDR1 and CDR2 are LNHNV and YYDKDF (reference sequence). The CDR3 loop is CATSRNLQGSSYNEQFF. DNA for the CDR3: TGTGCCACCAGCAGAAATTTACAGGGGAGCTCCTACAATGAGCAGTTCTTC.

V and J are TRBV29-1 and TRBJ2-3, with D tentatively TRBD1 or TRBD2 (5 bases each). This CDR3 comprises 14 residues. Germline assignment: CDR1 SQVTM and CDR2 ANQGSEA. Trimming removed 2 bases at V and 4 bases at J, with 13 bases between. CDR3 sequence (DNA): TGCAGCGTTGAATCCAGGGCGGGCCCAGATACGCAGTATTTT. Its translation is CSVESRAGPDTQYF.

This clonotype was seen a handful of times. The J gene is TRBJ2-4, the V gene TRBV5-1, with D possibly being TRBD2 (6 bases). Deletions cut 2 bases from V and 7 bases from J, with 13 bases between. Germline V gives CDR1 SGHRS, CDR2 YFSETQ. CDR3 size: 14 residues. The CDR3 DNA follows: TGCGCCAGCAGCTTAGGAGGGGTAAAGAACATTCAGTACTTC. It yields the protein CASSLGGVKNIQYF. Combining the CDR3 with reference TRBV5-1 and TRBJ2-4 gives the whole variable domain KAGVTQTPRYLIKTRGQQVTLSCSPISGHRSVSWYQQTPGQGLQFLFEYFSETQRNKGNFPGRFSGRQFSNSRSEMNVSTLELGDSALYLCASSLGGVKNIQYFGAGTRLSVL.

The table lists this clonotype with a few counts. The chain has TRBV5-1 and TRBJ2-7; D gene ambiguous. CDR1 is SGHRS and CDR2 is YFSETQ in the germline V gene. V dropped 0 bases and J dropped 5 bases, with 9 bases sitting between them. The CDR3 length is 13 residues. The DNA for the CDR3 is TGCGCCAGCAGCTTGGACAATCTCCACGAGCAGTACTTC. Its translation is CASSLDNLHEQYF.

The chain carries TRBV29-1 and TRBJ2-3; no reliable D call. CDR1 and CDR2 from the germline V gene are SQVTM and ANQGSEA. The CDR3 totals 12 residues. The V end lost 0 bases, the J end lost 11 bases, and 12 bases lay between the germline ends. The CDR3 DNA is TGCAGCGTTGAAGATAGCCTAGGTGGGCAGTATTTT. Its translation: CSVEDSLGGQYF.

The sample holds a few counts of this clonotype. The chain joins TRBV12-3 or TRBV12-4 to TRBJ2-7, with 9 positions matching TRBD2. This CDR3 is built from 15 residues. Trimming cost V 3 bases and J 5 bases; bases outside gene matches: 8. CDR3 bases: TGTGCCAGCAGTTTGCTACTAGCGGGTTCACACGAGCAGTACTTC. This gives the protein CASSLLLAGSHEQYF.

This clonotype was observed a few times. This chain joins TRBV7-9 and TRBJ2-5; 13 bases agree with TRBD2. V shed 5 bases, J shed 5 bases, and the junction held 8 bases outside the gene matches. This CDR3 contains 16 residues. Germline assignment: CDR1 SEHNR and CDR2 FQNEAQ (reference sequence). This CDR3 reads CASSTRLAGGGETQYF. The CDR3, as DNA: TGTGCCAGCAGCACCAGACTAGCGGGGGGAGGTGAGACCCAGTACTTC.

CDR3 amino acids: CASSLDGYGAGTGELFF. The CDR3 DNA sequence: TGTGCCAGCAGTTTAGACGGATACGGGGCGGGGACCGGGGAGCTGTTTTTT. The chain carries TRBV12-3 or TRBV12-4 and TRBJ2-2; a possible D gene is TRBD2 (6 bases). The CDR3 is 17 residues long. With 1 base removed from V and 5 bases from J, the gap between germline ends came to 17 bases.

In this sample, this clonotype turned up many times. CDR3 sequence: CSAFPSGGAHSDTQYF. CDR3 nucleotide sequence: TGCAGTGCTTTCCCTAGCGGGGGGGCCCACTCAGATACGCAGTATTTT. This chain uses TRBV20-1 with TRBJ2-3; 12 bases match TRBD2. V gave up 5 bases and J gave up 4 bases; unmatched junction bases: 10. Germline CDR1 reads DFQATT; CDR2 reads SNEGSKA (reference sequence). The CDR3 runs 16 residues.

The J gene is TRBJ1-6, the V gene TRBV15; no clear D. V shed 1 base and J shed 8 bases, with 9 bases lying between them. Germline values: CDR1 LNHNV, CDR2 YYDKDF (reference sequence). This CDR3 has 14 residues. This CDR3 reads CATSRVGRDSPLHF. Here the CDR3 DNA reads TGTGCCACCAGCAGAGTGGGGAGGGATTCACCCCTCCACTTT.

The rearrangement uses TRBV12-3 or TRBV12-4 and TRBJ2-1, with D perhaps matching TRBD2 (5 bases). CDR3 length: 15 residues. The V and J ends lost 5 bases and 4 bases respectively, with 15 bases between them. CDR3 sequence reads: CASSTRDRSYNEQFF. For the CDR3, the DNA is TGTGCCAGCAGTACCCGGGATCGATCGTACAATGAGCAGTTCTTC.

This clonotype was counted a few times. V usage is TRBV5-1 and J usage is TRBJ1-2; TRBD1 agrees at 8 bases. The CDR3 has 14 amino acids. CDR1 is SGHRS, CDR2 YFSETQ, per germline. The junction had 6 bases not matched to a gene; V was cut back by 5 bases and J by 3 bases. CDR3 sequence reads: CASRSGGADYGYTF. DNA for the CDR3: TGCGCCAGCAGGTCAGGGGGCGCGGACTATGGCTACACCTTC.

The table lists this clonotype with many counts. The chain is built from TRBV7-2 and TRBJ2-7; 10 nucleotides align to TRBD2. Germline loops: CDR1 SGHTA, CDR2 FQGNSA. This CDR3 has 15 amino acids. Losses at the gene ends were 4 bases for V and 0 bases for J; bases not matched to a gene: 3. The CDR3 loop is CASSSLAGSSYEQYF. In DNA, the CDR3 is TGTGCCAGCAGCTCACTAGCGGGAAGCTCCTACGAGCAGTACTTC.

This clonotype turned up a few times. The V call is TRBV5-1, the J call TRBJ2-7; 7 nucleotides match TRBD1. The CDR3 runs 16 residues. With 3 bases clipped from V and 2 bases from J, the junction kept 11 bases outside the gene matches. The germline V gene has CDR1 SGHRS and CDR2 YFSETQ. CDR3 residues: CASSSTDGTDPYEQYF. The CDR3 DNA is TGCGCCAGCAGCTCTACTGATGGGACAGACCCCTACGAGCAGTACTTC.

The V and J genes are TRBV7-6 and TRBJ2-3, with TRBD2 matching 8 bases. Germline assignment: CDR1 SGHVS and CDR2 FNYEAQ. The trim removed 4 bases at V and 0 bases at J, leaving 6 bases unmatched. CDR3 length: 16 amino acids. The CDR3 spells CASSSRTSSSTDTQYF. The CDR3 coding sequence is TGTGCCAGCAGCTCGAGGACTAGCTCTAGCACAGATACGCAGTATTTT.

V and J are TRBV20-1 and TRBJ2-3; possibly TRBD1 for D (5 bases). The V end was cut by 5 bases, the J end by 5 bases, with 17 bases between. This CDR3 is built from 14 residues. CDR1 and CDR2 (germline): DFQATT, SNEGSKA (reference sequence). CDR3 protein: CSAFQRQGEDTQYF. The CDR3 DNA reads TGCAGTGCTTTCCAGAGACAAGGGGAAGATACGCAGTATTTT.

In this sample, this clonotype turned up a few times. The J gene is TRBJ1-6, the V gene TRBV25-1, with 9 bases matching TRBD1. Germline V gene data show CDR1 as MGHDK and CDR2 as SYGVNS. V shed 7 bases and J 7 bases; nucleotides not matched to a gene: 8. The CDR3 runs to 15 residues. CDR3 bases: TGTGCCAGCACGTCCTCGGGACAGGGAAATTCACCCCTCCACTTT. Its translation: CASTSSGQGNSPLHF.

The genes are TRBV12-5 and TRBJ2-2, with D possibly being TRBD1 (8 bases). The CDR3 totals 15 residues. Trimming removed 6 bases from V and 7 bases from J, with 18 bases in between. Germline V lookup: CDR1 LGHNT, CDR2 FRNRAP. DNA of the CDR3: TGTGCTAGTGGCCGCAGCGGGACAGGAGGCGGGGAGCTGTTTTTT. Translating it yields CASGRSGTGGGELFF.

This clonotype has a handful of counts. J is TRBJ2-2 and V is TRBV4-2; 8 bases fit TRBD2. The CDR3 spans 15 residues. Germline V gene sequence: CDR1 LGHNA, CDR2 YNFKEQ. The junction had 8 bases not matched to a gene; V was cut back by 4 bases and J by 7 bases. For the CDR3, the DNA is TGTGCCAGCAGCCCCCGGACGGGACTAGTCGGGGAGCTGTTTTTT. It specifies CASSPRTGLVGELFF.

This clonotype was counted between two and nine times. This chain joins TRBV12-3 or TRBV12-4 and TRBJ2-1; 7 bases align to TRBD1. The CDR3 has 13 amino acids. The junction had 8 bases not matched to a gene; V was cut back by 6 bases and J by 9 bases. CDR3 coding DNA: TGTGCCAGCAGAGATACAGGGGCGGGTGAGCAGTTCTTC. It is translated as CASRDTGAGEQFF.

This clonotype was detected a few times. V gene TRBV6-1 combines with J gene TRBJ2-3; D perhaps matches TRBD1 (5 bases). This CDR3 comprises 16 residues. V lost 0 bases and J lost 3, with 13 bases in between. Germline V gene data show CDR1 as MNHNS and CDR2 as SASEGT. The CDR3 is CASSEARGRVTDTQYF. CDR3 nucleotides: TGTGCCAGCAGTGAAGCGCGCGGCAGGGTGACAGATACGCAGTATTTT.

This clonotype was seen a few times. The V gene is TRBV21-1, the J gene TRBJ1-2. TRBV21-1 corresponds to a pseudogene. The CDR3 runs to 15 residues. The CDR3 protein is CASSKAMDMRYGYTF. The CDR3 DNA sequence: TGTGCCAGCAGCAAAGCTATGGATATGCGCTATGGCTACACCTTC.

The chain combines TRBV9 with TRBJ2-1; weak D call: TRBD1 (5 bases). The V end was cut by 0 bases, the J end by 7 bases, with 11 bases between. The germline V gene encodes CDR1 SGDLS and CDR2 YYNGEE. The CDR3 has 14 amino acids. The CDR3 nucleotides are TGTGCCAGCAGCGTAGTAGCTGGGGCGAATGAGCAGTTCTTC. Translated, it gives CASSVVAGANEQFF.

This clonotype was recorded at least ten times. The V and J genes are TRBV9 and TRBJ2-1; 7 bases line up with TRBD1. CDR3 length equals 15 residues. The V segment lost 4 bases and the J segment 2 bases; nucleotides outside the gene matches: 6. From germline, CDR1 is SGDLS and CDR2 YYNGEE. The CDR3 nucleotides read TGTGCCAGCAGCCTGGGGCAGGGGGCCTACAATGAGCAGTTCTTC. Protein sequence: CASSLGQGAYNEQFF. The full variable domain, in which reference TRBV9 and TRBJ2-1 provide the parts outside the CDR3, is DSGVTQTPKHLITATGQRVTLRCSPRSGDLSVYWYQQSLDQGLQFLIQYYNGEERAKGNILERFSAQQFPDLHSELNLSSLELGDSALYFCASSLGQGAYNEQFFGPGTRLTVL.

This clonotype was seen only a few times. This chain uses TRBV5-1 with TRBJ2-7; no firm D call. Germline values: CDR1 SGHRS, CDR2 YFSETQ. This CDR3 has 15 residues. V lost 0 bases and J lost 0, with 10 bases in between. The CDR3 DNA is TGCGCCAGCAGCTTGGTCCAGTTCGCCTCCTACGAGCAGTACTTC. This encodes CASSLVQFASYEQYF.

V is TRBV5-1 and J is TRBJ2-1; 8 bases are shared with TRBD2. V shed 0 bases, J shed 8 bases, and the junction held 7 bases outside the gene matches. The V gene's germline CDR1 is SGHRS and CDR2 YFSETQ. The CDR3 spans 15 residues. The CDR3 protein is CASSLVAGGGDEQFF. The CDR3 coding sequence is TGCGCCAGCAGCTTGGTCGCGGGAGGAGGAGATGAGCAGTTCTTC.